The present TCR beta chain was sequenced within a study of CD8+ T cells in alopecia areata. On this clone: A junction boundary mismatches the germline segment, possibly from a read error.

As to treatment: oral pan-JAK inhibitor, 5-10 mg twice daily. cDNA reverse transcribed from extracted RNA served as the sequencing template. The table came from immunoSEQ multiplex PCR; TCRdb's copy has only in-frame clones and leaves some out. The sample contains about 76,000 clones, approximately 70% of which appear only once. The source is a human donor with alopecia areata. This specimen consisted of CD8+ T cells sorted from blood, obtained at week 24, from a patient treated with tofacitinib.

The CDR3 coding sequence is TGTGCCAGCAGTTCCCTACAGCGGGTCCGCTGGGCCTTC. It encodes CASSSLQRVRWAF. V and J are TRBV28 and TRBJ2-7, with D tentatively TRBD2 (6 bases). Germline CDR1 is MDHEN and CDR2 is SYDVKM. The length of the CDR3 is 13 residues.